These T cell receptor beta chains were read from a single sample in a study of T-cell reconstitution after alpha-beta-depleted transplantation in children. In TCRdb, the PCR reads were re-called with MiXCR into one record per CDR3 protein. The sample records fewer than 500,000 distinct CDR3 sequences, 43% being singletons. Sequenced material: PBMCs, taken before TCRalphabeta/CD19-depleted stem cell transplant. The source of these receptors is a girl aged 2 to 10 with aplastic anemia, due to receive a stem cell transplant. CDR3s include the opening cysteine and the closing phenylalanine or tryptophan. Fields, in order: clone size, J gene, V gene, D gene, CDR3 DNA, CDR3 protein. The D gene is left open where the match is weak. A clone size is listed for some rows: how often the clone was seen (once, few, many), or a class if it is expanded.

- | TRBJ2-7 | TRBV7-8 | - | TGTGCCAGCGGCCCGAGACACACCTACGAGCAGTACTTC | CASGPRHTYEQYF
- | TRBJ2-3 | TRBV29-1 | - | TGCAGCGTTGTCTCGTCGCTCACCCCAGATACGCAGTATTTT | CSVVSSLTPDTQYF
few | TRBJ2-7 | TRBV3-1 | - | TGTGCCAGCAGCCAAGAGATCGGGGTTGGGTTCTACGAGCAGTACTTC | CASSQEIGVGFYEQYF
- | TRBJ2-1 | TRBV28 | TRBD1 | TGTGCCGCCAGCAGATGGGGACAGGCCGGGAGTGAGCAGTTCTTC | CAASRWGQAGSEQFF
many | TRBJ2-5 | TRBV5-1 | TRBD1 | TGCGCCAGCAGCTTGGACAGGGGGCGAGAGACCCAGTACTTC | CASSLDRGRETQYF
- | TRBJ1-1 | TRBV4-1 | - | TGCGCCAGCAGCCAAGGAATTTTGCCAGGGAGGCAGTTGAACACTGAAGCTTTCTTT | CASSQGILPGRQLNTEAFF
many | TRBJ1-1 | TRBV20-1 | - | TGCAGTGCTAGAGATGCAGGGGTTGGCACTGAAGCTTTCTTT | CSARDAGVGTEAFF
few | TRBJ2-5 | TRBV20-1 | TRBD2 | TGCAGTGCTAGTTGGCTAGCGGGAGGAGGTGAGACCCAGTACTTC | CSASWLAGGGETQYF
- | TRBJ2-4 | TRBV29-1 | - | TGCAGCGTTGAAGTGCGGGGCCAGGCCAAAAACATTCAGTACTTC | CSVEVRGQAKNIQYF
- | TRBJ2-7 | TRBV6-1 | - | TGTGCCAGCACCCCAGGGGGGTCCTACGAGCAGTACTTC | CASTPGGSYEQYF
- | TRBJ2-1 | TRBV20-1 | - | TGCAGTGCTCCGATGGGGGGCAATGAGCAGTTCTTC | CSAPMGGNEQFF
few | TRBJ1-4 | TRBV4-3 | - | TGCGCCAGCAGCCTGGGCTATCCCCAAACTAATGAAAAACTGTTTTTT | CASSLGYPQTNEKLFF
- | TRBJ1-4 | TRBV12-3/TRBV12-4 | - | TGTGCCAGCAGCCGACCGGGGTCTAATGAAAAACTGTTTTTT | CASSRPGSNEKLFF
- | TRBJ1-1 | TRBV18 | TRBD1 | TGTGCCAGCTCATATCCACAGGGGGCGGCTGAAGCTTTCTTT | CASSYPQGAAEAFF
- | TRBJ2-1 | TRBV20-1 | TRBD2 | TGCAGTGCTAGTGGGACTAGCGGGAGAAAGATCCATGAGCAGTTCTTC | CSASGTSGRKIHEQFF
- | TRBJ2-3 | TRBV24-1 | - | TGTGCCACCAGTGATTTCCCCGGTAATACGCAGTATTTT | CATSDFPGNTQYF
few | TRBJ2-5 | TRBV19 | - | TGTGCCAGTAGTATAATGGGAGAGACCCAGTACTTC | CASSIMGETQYF
- | TRBJ1-2 | TRBV6-1 | - | TGTGCCAGCAGCGTGGACAGTCAAGCTCCCTATGGCTACACCTTC | CASSVDSQAPYGYTF